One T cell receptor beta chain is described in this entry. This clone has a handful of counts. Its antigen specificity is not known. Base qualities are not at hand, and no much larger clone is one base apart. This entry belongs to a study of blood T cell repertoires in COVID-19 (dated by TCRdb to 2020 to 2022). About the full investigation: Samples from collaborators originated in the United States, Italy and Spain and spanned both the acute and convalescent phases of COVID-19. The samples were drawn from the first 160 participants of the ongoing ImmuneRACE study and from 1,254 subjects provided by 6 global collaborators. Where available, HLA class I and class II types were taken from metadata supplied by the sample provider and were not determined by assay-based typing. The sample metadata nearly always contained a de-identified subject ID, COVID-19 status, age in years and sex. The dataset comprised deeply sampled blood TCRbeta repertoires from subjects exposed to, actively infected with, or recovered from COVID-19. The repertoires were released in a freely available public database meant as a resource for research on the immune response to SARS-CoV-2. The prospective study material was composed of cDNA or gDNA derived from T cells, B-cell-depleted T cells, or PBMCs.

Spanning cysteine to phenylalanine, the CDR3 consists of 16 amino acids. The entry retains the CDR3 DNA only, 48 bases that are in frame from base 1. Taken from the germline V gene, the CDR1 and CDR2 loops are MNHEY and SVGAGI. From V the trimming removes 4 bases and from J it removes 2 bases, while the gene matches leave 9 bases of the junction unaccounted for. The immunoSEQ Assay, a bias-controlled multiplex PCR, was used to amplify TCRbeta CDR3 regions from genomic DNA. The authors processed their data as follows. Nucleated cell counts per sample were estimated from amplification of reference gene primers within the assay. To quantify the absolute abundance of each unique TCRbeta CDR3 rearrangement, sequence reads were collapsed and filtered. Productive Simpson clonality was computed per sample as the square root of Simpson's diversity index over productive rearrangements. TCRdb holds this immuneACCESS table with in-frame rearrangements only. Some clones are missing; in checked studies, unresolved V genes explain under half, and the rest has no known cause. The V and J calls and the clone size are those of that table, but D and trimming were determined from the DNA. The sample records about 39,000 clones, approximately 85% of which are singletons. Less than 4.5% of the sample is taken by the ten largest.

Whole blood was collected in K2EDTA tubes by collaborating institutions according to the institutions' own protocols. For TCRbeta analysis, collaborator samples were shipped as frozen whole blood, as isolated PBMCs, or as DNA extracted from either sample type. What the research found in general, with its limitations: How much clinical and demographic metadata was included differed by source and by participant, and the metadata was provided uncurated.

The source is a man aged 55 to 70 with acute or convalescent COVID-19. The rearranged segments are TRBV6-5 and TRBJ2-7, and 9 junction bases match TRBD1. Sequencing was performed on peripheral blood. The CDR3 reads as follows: CASSSRGTGRPYEQYF. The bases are TGTGCCAGCAGTTCCCGGGGGACAGGGAGGCCCTACGAGCAGTACTTC.